This TCR beta chain emerged from a study of blood T cells in healthy people across ages. Using a J-beta primer mix together with a sample-barcoded 5' primer, a second PCR was run for about 7 to 12 cycles. MiXCR, applied by TCRdb to the 5' RACE reads, yields one record per CDR3 protein. The sample consists of about 1.8 million distinct CDR3 sequences, less than 50% of them appearing once. In regard to this clonotype: The antigen is undetermined.

The authors isolated at least 6 million PBMCs per sample. CDR1 and CDR2 (germline): MGHDK, SYGVNS. V lost 4 bases to trimming and J lost 4 bases, with 7 bases between them. The CDR3 has 12 amino acids. Findings of the study overall: The long-lived group displayed more naive CD4+ cells, plus higher diversity, than the aged donors did. The unknown donor CMV status may have confounded expanded clonotype changes.

This clonotype was sampled from a woman between 40 and 50 years old in good health. The source material was blood. The chain recombines TRBV25-1 with TRBJ2-5; the D gene is possibly TRBD1 (6 bases). CDR3 protein: CASSGGPETQYF. CDR3 nucleotides: TGTGCCAGCAGTGGGGGGCCAGAGACCCAGTACTTC.